The rows below give T cell receptor beta chains drawn from one sample of a study of blood T cells in healthy people across ages. TCRdb re-analysed the 5' RACE reads in MiXCR, keeping a single row per CDR3 protein. The sample consists of around 2 million distinct CDR3 sequences, roughly two fifths of them appearing once. The sequencing sample was made of blood. The receptor source for this set is a human donor in good health. Each CDR3 is given with its conserved first and last residue. The order of the fields is clone size, V gene, J gene, CDR3 protein. Only some rows state a clone size, as once, few, many or a class for expanded clones.

>-|TRBV10-3|TRBJ2-2
CAISVSTGELFF
>-|TRBV12-3/TRBV12-4|TRBJ2-7
CASSFGGGPFYEQYF
>-|TRBV7-9|TRBJ2-7
CASSFQTDPYEQYF
>-|TRBV5-1|TRBJ2-1
CASSFPKIMGGDYNEQFF
>-|TRBV7-9|TRBJ2-1
CASRRWEGNNEQFF
>-|TRBV21-1|TRBJ2-7
CASSKEGRTRVPRTREQYF
>-|TRBV7-3|TRBJ1-2
CASSLYPGATSYGYTF
>-|TRBV15|TRBJ2-3
CATSKGTSGGFTDTQYF
>few|TRBV7-9|TRBJ2-5
CASSAGGFVWETQYF
>-|TRBV7-2|TRBJ1-2
CASSRTGGCGYTF
>-|TRBV12-3/TRBV12-4|TRBJ2-5
CASSLNSGGAKTQYF
>-|TRBV20-1|TRBJ2-5
CSARRSGVETQYF
>-|TRBV4-1|TRBJ2-3
CASSHPGRAGAQYF
>-|TRBV5-1|TRBJ2-1
CASSFAGQGENEQFF
>-|TRBV7-3|TRBJ2-1
CASSLDSGSANEQFF
>-|TRBV2|TRBJ1-6
CASNSEGHSPLHF
>-|TRBV9|TRBJ2-1
CASSVAGDNNEQFF
>few|TRBV20-1|TRBJ2-7
CSRSRDNPPYEQYF
>-|TRBV6-5|TRBJ1-2
CASSTTGGRNYGYTF
>-|TRBV24-1|TRBJ2-1
CATSDHLAGGDNEQFF
>few|TRBV7-2|TRBJ1-2
CASSLDPLRTGDGYTF
>-|TRBV18|TRBJ1-2
CASSPGQGKNGYTF
>-|TRBV29-1|TRBJ2-3
CSAKGTTDTQYF
>-|TRBV7-8|TRBJ1-4
CASSGRTGVREKLFF